This entry lists 29 T cell receptor beta chains sequenced from one sample in a study of regulatory T cells in long-lasting Graves disease. Arm-PCR of CDR3 regions with iRepertoire HTBI primers generated TCR beta libraries. One entry per CDR3 protein, called by TCRdb with MiXCR from the multiplex PCR reads. The top ten clones hold 20% to 30% of a sample with some 500,000 distinct CDR3 sequences, 15% to 20% of them seen once. The time point was: newly diagnosed GD, antithyroid drugs for less than 3 months. With RNA extracted from PBMCs as input, the TCR library was made. The sample was also linked to a second study, of T cells in Graves' hyperthyroidism and ophthalmopathy.

The sequencing here drew on peripheral blood mononuclear cells (PBMCs), taken at new diagnosis, from a patient treated with antithyroid drugs. The receptors derive from a woman in her forties or fifties with Graves disease.

Regarding this clonotype: A much larger clone lies a single base off, so this may be a read error. V gene TRBV9 combines with J gene TRBJ1-1; TRBD1 is a possible D gene (6 bases). The germline gives CDR1 SGDLS, CDR2 YYNGEE. The CDR3 contains 15 residues. This chain's CDR3 is CASSLGTSMNTETFF. The CDR3 DNA follows: TGTGCCAGCAGCCTAGGGACATCTATGAACACTGAAACTTTCTTT.

This clonotype was seen many times. The rearrangement joins TRBV20-1 to TRBJ2-1, with D possibly matching TRBD2 (6 bases). V lost 2 bases and J 4 bases, leaving 12 bases between the germline ends. Germline CDR1 and CDR2: DFQATT and SNEGSKA (reference sequence). This CDR3 is built from 14 residues. The CDR3 DNA reads as TGCAGTGCTAGATGGCGGGGCTTGTACAATGAGCAGTTCTTC. Its protein is CSARWRGLYNEQFF.

This clonotype has a count of ten or more. The CDR3 bases are TGTGCCAGCAGTGAAGCGTGGGACAAAGACTATGGCTACACCTTC. It codes for CASSEAWDKDYGYTF. V is TRBV6-1 and J is TRBJ1-2, with D perhaps matching TRBD1 (6 bases). The CDR3 runs to 15 residues. Trimming pared 0 bases from V and 3 bases from J, leaving 11 bases between. The germline V gene has CDR1 MNHNS and CDR2 SASEGT.

This clonotype was counted many times. This chain joins TRBV6-1 and TRBJ2-5; 12 bases are a match to TRBD2. The CDR3 covers 14 residues. CDR1 MNHNS and CDR2 SASEGT come from the germline V gene. Losses at the gene ends were 4 bases for V and 7 bases for J; bases not matched to a gene: 4. The CDR3 spells CASSGTSGEGTQYF. The CDR3 nucleotides read TGTGCCAGCAGTGGGACTAGCGGGGAGGGGACCCAGTACTTC.

The sample holds many counts of this clonotype. The chain couples TRBV12-3 or TRBV12-4 to TRBJ1-4; no clear D gene. Trimming removed 4 bases from V and 0 bases from J, with 3 bases in between. The length of the CDR3 is 13 residues. The CDR3, as DNA: TGTGCCAGCAGTTATGCAACTAATGAAAAACTGTTTTTT. This gives the protein CASSYATNEKLFF.

The rearrangement uses TRBV24-1 and TRBJ1-1; D might be TRBD1 (6 bases). V was shortened by 5 bases and J by 6 bases, with 12 bases between the two germline ends. Germline CDR1 and CDR2: KGHDR and SFDVKD. The length of the CDR3 is 13 residues. The CDR3 bases are TGTGCCACCAGTGGAGGGGGAGGTGCTGAAGCTTTCTTT. This codes for CATSGGGGAEAFF.

The table lists this clonotype with many counts. V usage is TRBV9 and J usage is TRBJ1-5; D remains ambiguous. The CDR3 loop spans 14 amino acids. Trimming shortened V by 4 bases and J by 3 bases, and 11 bases separated the two germline ends. Germline values: CDR1 SGDLS, CDR2 YYNGEE. The DNA of the CDR3 is TGTGCCAGCAGCCCCGGGCCTCTCAATCAGCCCCAGCATTTT. Translated, it gives CASSPGPLNQPQHF. The full variable domain, completed using reference TRBV9 and TRBJ1-5, is DSGVTQTPKHLITATGQRVTLRCSPRSGDLSVYWYQQSLDQGLQFLIQYYNGEERAKGNILERFSAQQFPDLHSELNLSSLELGDSALYFCASSPGPLNQPQHFGDGTRLSIL.

This clonotype has at least ten counts. The chain joins TRBV28 to TRBJ1-1; D gene unclear. Trimming pared 7 bases from V and 6 bases from J, leaving 6 bases between. Germline V gene data show CDR1 as MDHEN and CDR2 as SYDVKM. The CDR3 consists of 10 residues. The CDR3 sequence: CASISSEAFF. DNA of the CDR3: TGTGCCAGCATATCCTCTGAAGCTTTCTTT.

This clonotype has more than one count but fewer than ten. The chain combines TRBV9 with TRBJ1-1, with a weak D call TRBD1 (5 bases). V dropped 1 base and J dropped 6 bases, with 25 bases sitting between them. The CDR3 is made up of 18 amino acids. The germline gives CDR1 SGDLS, CDR2 YYNGEE. Here the CDR3 DNA reads TGTGCCAGCAGCGTATCCATCACCGGAGCCGGGGGAGATCCTGAAGCTTTCTTT. The encoded protein is CASSVSITGAGGDPEAFF.

Turning to this clonotype: A much larger clone differs from this one at a single base, so this may be a read error. The V and J genes are TRBV7-2 and TRBJ2-1; the match to TRBD1 covers 11 bases. The germline gives CDR1 SGHTA, CDR2 FQGNSA. CDR3 length: 15 residues. CDR3: CASSRTGGPYNEQSF. CDR3 in DNA: TGTGCCAGCAGCCGGACAGGGGGCCCCTACAATGAGCAGTCCTTC.

This clonotype was seen ten or more times. V and J are TRBV28 and TRBJ1-4; tentatively, D is TRBD1 (5 bases). The CDR3 covers 12 residues. V was shortened by 11 bases and J by 4 bases, with 11 bases between the two germline ends. CDR1 MDHEN and CDR2 SYDVKM come from the germline V gene. This CDR3 is CAGGGRNEKLFF. The DNA of the CDR3 is TGTGCCGGGGGAGGGCGTAATGAAAAACTGTTTTTT.

This clonotype occurred many times. The chain is built from TRBV5-4 and TRBJ2-1, with TRBD1 as a possible D gene (6 bases). V lost 0 bases and J 8 bases, leaving 15 bases between the germline ends. The CDR3 is 15 residues long. Germline CDR1 SGHNT, CDR2 YYREEE (reference sequence). The CDR3, as DNA: TGTGCCAGCAGCTTGGGGGCAGGGGCCTGGGATGAGCAGTTCTTC. Protein product: CASSLGAGAWDEQFF.

This clonotype turned up a few times. This sequence joins TRBV4-2 and TRBJ2-5; D may be TRBD1 (5 bases). Germline values: CDR1 LGHNA, CDR2 YNFKEQ. Trimming pared 0 bases from V and 4 bases from J, leaving 12 bases between. The CDR3 contains 15 residues. CDR3 protein: CASSQEQDTGETQYF. CDR3 sequence (DNA): TGTGCCAGCAGCCAAGAACAGGATACAGGAGAGACCCAGTACTTC.

In its sample, this clonotype was seen many times. The chain is built from TRBV12-3 or TRBV12-4 and TRBJ1-1, with 8 bases lining up with TRBD1. Trimming cost V 6 bases and J 4 bases; bases outside gene matches: 13. This CDR3 comprises 16 residues. The chain's CDR3 is CASRSIRTGQGTEAFF. CDR3 DNA: TGTGCCAGCAGGTCTATACGGACAGGGCAGGGCACTGAAGCTTTCTTT.

The chain uses TRBV3-1 and TRBJ2-1, with 7 bases that match TRBD2. This CDR3 spans 14 amino acids. V was clipped by 0 bases and J by 15 bases; unmatched bases: 11. The V gene's germline CDR1 is LGHDT and CDR2 YNNKEL (reference sequence). CDR3 sequence (DNA): TGTGCCAGCAGCCAAGACCTCGGTGGGACTATCGCGTTCTTC. Its translation is CASSQDLGGTIAFF.

This clonotype was seen ten or more times. The chain combines TRBV3-1 with TRBJ1-5; D possibly corresponds to TRBD1 (5 bases). The CDR3 consists of 16 residues. The germline V gene encodes CDR1 LGHDT and CDR2 YNNKEL (reference sequence). The V end lost 0 bases, the J end lost 6 bases, and 15 bases lay between the germline ends. In DNA, the CDR3 is TGTGCCAGCAGCCAAGATGGAGGGGCACGGGGTCAGCCCCAGCATTTT. Translation gives CASSQDGGARGQPQHF.

V is TRBV29-1 and J is TRBJ1-2, with D uncertain. This CDR3 is built from 15 residues. V was cut by 0 bases and J by 0 bases, with 11 bases left in between. The germline gives CDR1 SQVTM, CDR2 ANQGSEA. The chain's CDR3 is CSVEEPFGTNYGYTF. The CDR3 DNA reads as TGCAGCGTTGAAGAACCGTTCGGAACTAACTATGGCTACACCTTC.

This clonotype was seen more than once but under ten times. The chain is built from TRBV28 and TRBJ2-1; D might be TRBD1 (5 bases). Germline V CDR1 and CDR2: MDHEN, SYDVKM. The ends were cut back, 4 bases at V and 6 bases at J, with 22 bases in the middle. The CDR3 has 17 residues. The CDR3 reads CASSSVLGQGLFNEQFF. Here the CDR3 DNA reads TGTGCCAGCAGTTCGGTGCTGGGCCAGGGTCTGTTCAATGAGCAGTTCTTC. Using reference TRBV28 and TRBJ2-1 for the parts outside the CDR3, the full variable domain is DVKVTQSSRYLVKRTGEKVFLECVQDMDHENMFWYRQDPGLGLRLIYFSYDVKMKEKGDIPEGYSVSREKKERFSLILESASTNQTSMYLCASSSVLGQGLFNEQFFGPGTRLTVL.

Concerning this clonotype itself: This could be a read error, since a much larger clone is one nucleotide away. V is TRBV12-3 or TRBV12-4 and J is TRBJ2-5; the match to TRBD2 covers 11 bases. The CDR3 is made up of 14 amino acids. The V gene end was trimmed by 5 bases and the J gene end by 11 bases; junction bases not matched to a gene: 10. CDR3: CASSRSGGEAEQYF. The CDR3 region has the DNA TGTGCCAGCAGTCGTAGCGGGGGGGAGGCTGAGCAGTACTTC.

This clonotype occurred once. A read error may be the cause here, since a much bigger clone is one base away. The chain's CDR3 is CASGHEQHF. For the CDR3, the DNA is TGTGCCAGCGGGCACGAGCAGCACTTC. The rearrangement links TRBV28 to TRBJ2-7; D uncertain. Germline V CDR1 and CDR2: MDHEN, SYDVKM. The CDR3 length is 9 residues.

Of note for this clonotype: One end of the junction does not line up with germline, which may come from a read error. The chain carries TRBV18 and TRBJ1-1, with no clear D. Germline CDR1 reads KGHSH; CDR2 reads LQKENI. This CDR3 comprises 12 residues. In DNA form, the CDR3 reads TGTGCCAGCTCACCACCGGGAACTGAAGCTTCCTTT. Residues: CASSPPGTEASF.

As regards this clonotype: This may be a read error, as it is one base from a much larger clone. The CDR3 here is CVSSTRDRGLGEQYF. In nucleotides, the CDR3 is TGTGTCAGCAGCACCCGGGACAGGGGACTCGGCGAGCAGTACTTC. The chain couples TRBV11-2 to TRBJ2-7; TRBD1 aligns across 10 bases. Germline CDR1 SGHAT, CDR2 FQNNGV. The CDR3 is made up of 15 amino acids.

There are many counts of this clonotype. The chain carries TRBV7-2 and TRBJ1-6; maybe TRBD1 (5 bases). The CDR3 spans 11 residues. V was cut by 5 bases and J by 13 bases, with 9 bases left in between. Germline V gene lookup returns CDR1 SGHTA and CDR2 FQGNSA. CDR3 bases: TGTGCCAGCAGCCCGGGGCAGCCCCTCCACTTT. This sequence encodes CASSPGQPLHF.

With respect to this clonotype: A much larger clone is a single base away; this may be a read error. This rearrangement joins TRBV3-1 to TRBJ1-3; D is uncertain. From germline, CDR1 is LGHDT and CDR2 YNNKEL (reference sequence). The length of the CDR3 is 14 residues. The CDR3 region is CASSQDNTGNTICF. DNA of the CDR3: TGTGCCAGCAGCCAAGACAATACTGGAAACACCATATGTTTT.

In its sample, this clonotype was seen many times. The gene calls are TRBV11-2 and TRBJ1-6; the match to TRBD1 covers 10 bases. Germline CDR1 reads SGHAT; CDR2 reads FQNNGV. CDR3 length: 17 amino acids. V shed 6 bases, J shed 0 bases, and the junction held 5 bases outside the gene matches. CDR3 in amino acids: CASRRTGGSSYNSPLHF. The DNA for the CDR3 is TGTGCCAGCAGACGGACAGGGGGAAGCTCCTATAATTCACCCCTCCACTTT.

The sample holds many counts of this clonotype. V is TRBV3-1 and J is TRBJ2-3; TRBD2 aligns across 7 bases. Germline loops: CDR1 LGHDT, CDR2 YNNKEL (reference sequence). CDR3 length: 16 amino acids. After removal of 0 bases from V and 2 bases from J, the junction contained 5 bases not matched to a gene. DNA of the CDR3: TGTGCCAGCAGCCAAGAAGGGCGGGGGTTCACAGATACGCAGTATTTT. This sequence encodes CASSQEGRGFTDTQYF.

This clonotype was counted at least ten times. The chain employs TRBV20-1 and TRBJ1-2; TRBD1 matches at 7 bases. Germline assignment: CDR1 DFQATT and CDR2 SNEGSKA (reference sequence). The CDR3 consists of 12 residues. Trimming cost V 6 bases and J 7 bases; bases outside gene matches: 8. The CDR3 region has the DNA TGCAGTGCGGTGGAGGGGGCGCTTGGCTACACCTTC. Its translation is CSAVEGALGYTF.

This clonotype was seen a single time. This sequence joins TRBV5-1 and TRBJ1-3, with TRBD1 as a possible D gene (5 bases). Germline values: CDR1 SGHRS, CDR2 YFSETQ. This CDR3 has 16 amino acids. The V end lost 4 bases, the J end lost 0 bases, and 14 bases lay between the germline ends. The CDR3 here is CASSQGTGRSGNTIYF. The CDR3 region has the DNA TGCGCCAGCAGCCAAGGGACGGGTCGCTCTGGAAACACCATATATTTT. The full variable domain, its missing parts supplied by reference TRBV5-1 and TRBJ1-3, is KAGVTQTPRYLIKTRGQQVTLSCSPISGHRSVSWYQQTPGQGLQFLFEYFSETQRNKGNFPGRFSGRQFSNSRSEMNVSTLELGDSALYLCASSQGTGRSGNTIYFGEGSWLTVV.

A remark on this clonotype: This could be a read error, since a much larger clone is one nucleotide away. The rearrangement uses TRBV12-3 or TRBV12-4 and TRBJ2-7; tentatively, D is TRBD2 (5 bases). V lost 5 bases, J lost 6 bases, and 14 bases lay in between. The CDR3 is 13 residues long. The chain's CDR3 is CASSLGMRAEQYF. Written as DNA, the CDR3 is TGTGCCAGCAGTCTCGGGATGAGGGCCGAGCAGTACTTC.